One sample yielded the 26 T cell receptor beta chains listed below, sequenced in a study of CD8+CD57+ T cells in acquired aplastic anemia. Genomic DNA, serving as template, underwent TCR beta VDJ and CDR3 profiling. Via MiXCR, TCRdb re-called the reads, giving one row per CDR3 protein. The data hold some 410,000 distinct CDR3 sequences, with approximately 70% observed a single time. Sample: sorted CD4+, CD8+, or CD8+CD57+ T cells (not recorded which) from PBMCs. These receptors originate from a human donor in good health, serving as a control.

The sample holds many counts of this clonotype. As DNA, the CDR3 is TGCAGTGCTAGATCTCCGCACGCCGGGCCGATAGCCGGAACTAACAATGAGCAGTTCTTC. Translating it yields CSARSPHAGPIAGTNNEQFF. V gene TRBV20-1 combines with J gene TRBJ2-1; D gene unclear. V lost 2 bases and J lost 5, with 31 bases in between. CDR3 length equals 20 residues. Germline CDR1 is DFQATT and CDR2 is SNEGSKA (reference sequence).

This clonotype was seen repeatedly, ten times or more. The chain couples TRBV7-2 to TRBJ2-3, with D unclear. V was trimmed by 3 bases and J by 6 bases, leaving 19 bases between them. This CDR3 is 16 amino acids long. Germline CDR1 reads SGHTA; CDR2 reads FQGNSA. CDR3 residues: CASSFTAHTKADTQYF. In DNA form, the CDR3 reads TGTGCCAGCAGCTTTACAGCTCATACCAAGGCGGATACGCAGTATTTT.

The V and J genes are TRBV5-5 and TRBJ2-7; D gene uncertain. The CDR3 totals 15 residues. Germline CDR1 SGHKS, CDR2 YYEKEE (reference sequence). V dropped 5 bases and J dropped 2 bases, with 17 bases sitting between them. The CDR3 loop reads CASSNTVSSPYEQYF. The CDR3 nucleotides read TGTGCCAGCAGTAACACAGTGAGCTCACCCTACGAGCAGTACTTC.

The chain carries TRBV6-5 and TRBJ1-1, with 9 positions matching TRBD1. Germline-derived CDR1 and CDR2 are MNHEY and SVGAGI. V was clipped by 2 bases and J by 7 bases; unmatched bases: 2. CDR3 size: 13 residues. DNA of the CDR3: TGTGCCAGCAGTTACCGGACAGGGGATGAAGCTTTCTTT. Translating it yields CASSYRTGDEAFF.

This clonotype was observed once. The CDR3 DNA is TGTGCCAGCAGCGCCGGGGAGAATGGCTACACCTTC. Amino acids: CASSAGENGYTF. The chain employs TRBV11-2 and TRBJ1-2; D is uncertain. V was trimmed by 5 bases and J by 6 bases, leaving 10 bases between them. This CDR3 comprises 12 residues. CDR1 is SGHAT and CDR2 is FQNNGV in the germline V gene.

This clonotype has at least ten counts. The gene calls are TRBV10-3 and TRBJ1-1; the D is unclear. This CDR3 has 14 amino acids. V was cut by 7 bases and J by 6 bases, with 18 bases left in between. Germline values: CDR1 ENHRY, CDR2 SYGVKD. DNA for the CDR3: TGTGCCATCAACGATGCCCCCCCCGGCGCTGAAGCTTTCTTT. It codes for CAINDAPPGAEAFF.

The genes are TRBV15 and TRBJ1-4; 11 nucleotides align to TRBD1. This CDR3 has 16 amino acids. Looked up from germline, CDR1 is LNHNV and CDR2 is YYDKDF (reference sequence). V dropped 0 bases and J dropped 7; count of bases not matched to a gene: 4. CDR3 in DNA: TGTGCCACCAGCAGAGATGGGACAGGGGGTGGTGAAAAACTGTTTTTT. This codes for CATSRDGTGGGEKLFF.

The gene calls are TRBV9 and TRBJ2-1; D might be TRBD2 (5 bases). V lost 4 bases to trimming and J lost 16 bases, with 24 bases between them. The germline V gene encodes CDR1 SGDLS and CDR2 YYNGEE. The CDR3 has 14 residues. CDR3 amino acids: CASSLDYQETEYFF. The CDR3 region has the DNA TGTGCCAGCAGCTTAGACTACCAAGAGACCGAGTACTTCTTC.

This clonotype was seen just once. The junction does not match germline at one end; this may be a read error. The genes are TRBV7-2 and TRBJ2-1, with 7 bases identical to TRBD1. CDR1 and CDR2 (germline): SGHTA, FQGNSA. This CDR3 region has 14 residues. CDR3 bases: TGTGCCAGCAGACAAGCCGGGACAGCCAATGAGCAGTCCTTC. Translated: CASRQAGTANEQSF.

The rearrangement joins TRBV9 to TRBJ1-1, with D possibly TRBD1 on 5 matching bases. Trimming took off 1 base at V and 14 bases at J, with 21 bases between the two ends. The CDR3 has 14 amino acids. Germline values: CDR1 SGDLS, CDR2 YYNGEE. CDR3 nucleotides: TGTGCCAGCAGCGTAAATCGCAGCGGGGGTCGGCAATTCTTT. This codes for CASSVNRSGGRQFF.

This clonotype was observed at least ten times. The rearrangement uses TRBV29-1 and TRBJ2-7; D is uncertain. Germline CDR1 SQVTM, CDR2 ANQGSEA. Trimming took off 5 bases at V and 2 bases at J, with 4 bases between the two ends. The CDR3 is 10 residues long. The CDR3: CSVRTYEQYF. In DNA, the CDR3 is TGCAGCGTTCGCACCTACGAGCAGTACTTC.

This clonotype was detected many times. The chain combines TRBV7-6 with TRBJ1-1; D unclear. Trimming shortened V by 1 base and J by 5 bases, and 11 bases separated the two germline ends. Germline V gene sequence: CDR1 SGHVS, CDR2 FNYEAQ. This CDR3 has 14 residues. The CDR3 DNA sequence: TGTGCCAGCAGCTTAGAGGCAGGACGGACTGAAGCTTTCTTT. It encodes CASSLEAGRTEAFF.

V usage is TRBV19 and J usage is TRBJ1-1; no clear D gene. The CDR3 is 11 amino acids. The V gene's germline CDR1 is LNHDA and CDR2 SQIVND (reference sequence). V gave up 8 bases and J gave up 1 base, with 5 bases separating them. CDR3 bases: TGTGCCAGTTCCAAGAACACTGAAGCTTTCTTT. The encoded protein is CASSKNTEAFF. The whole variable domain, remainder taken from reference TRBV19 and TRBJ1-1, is DGGITQSPKYLFRKEGQNVTLSCEQNLNHDAMYWYRQDPGQGLRLIYYSQIVNDFQKGDIAEGYSVSREKKESFPLTVTSAQKNPTAFYLCASSKNTEAFFGQGTRLTVV.

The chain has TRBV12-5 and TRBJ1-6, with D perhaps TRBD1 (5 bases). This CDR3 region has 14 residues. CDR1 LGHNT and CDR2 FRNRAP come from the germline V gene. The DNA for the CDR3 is TGTGCCAGCGGCGCCGGGGCCGCCCTCTCACCCCTCCACTTT. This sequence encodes CASGAGAALSPLHF. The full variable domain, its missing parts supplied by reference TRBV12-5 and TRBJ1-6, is DARVTQTPRHKVTEMGQEVTMRCQPILGHNTVFWYRQTMMQGLELLAYFRNRAPLDDSGMPKDRFSAEMPDATLATLKIQPSEPRDSAVYFCASGAGAALSPLHFGNGTRLTVT.

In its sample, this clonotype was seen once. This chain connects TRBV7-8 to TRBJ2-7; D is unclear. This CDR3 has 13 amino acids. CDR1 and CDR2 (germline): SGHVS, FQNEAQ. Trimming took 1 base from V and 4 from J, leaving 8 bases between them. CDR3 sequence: CASSLEVTYEQYF. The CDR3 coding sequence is TGTGCCAGCAGCTTAGAGGTGACGTACGAGCAGTACTTC.

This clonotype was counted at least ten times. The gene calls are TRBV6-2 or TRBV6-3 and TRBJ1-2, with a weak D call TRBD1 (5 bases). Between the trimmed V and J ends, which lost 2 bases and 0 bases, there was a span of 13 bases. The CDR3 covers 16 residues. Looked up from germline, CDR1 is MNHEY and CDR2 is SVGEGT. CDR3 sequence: CASSYAGTLPNYGYTF. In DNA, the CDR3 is TGTGCCAGCAGTTACGCCGGGACTCTTCCTAACTATGGCTACACCTTC.

This CDR3 reads CASGPSCPQHF. The CDR3 DNA reads TGTGCCAGCGGCCCCTCATGCCCCCAGCATTTT. This rearrangement joins TRBV2 to TRBJ1-5; D remains ambiguous. With 8 bases removed from V and 10 bases from J, the gap between germline ends came to 12 bases. This CDR3 has 11 amino acids. Germline lookup yields CDR1 SNHLY and CDR2 FYNNEI.

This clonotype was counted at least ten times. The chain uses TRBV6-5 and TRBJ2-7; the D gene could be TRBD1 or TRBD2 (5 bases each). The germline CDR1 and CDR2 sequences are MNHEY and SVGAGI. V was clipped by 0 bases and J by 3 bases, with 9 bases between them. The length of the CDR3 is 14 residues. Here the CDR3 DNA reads TGTGCCAGCAGTTACTCAGCGGACAACTACGAGCAGTACTTC. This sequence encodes CASSYSADNYEQYF.

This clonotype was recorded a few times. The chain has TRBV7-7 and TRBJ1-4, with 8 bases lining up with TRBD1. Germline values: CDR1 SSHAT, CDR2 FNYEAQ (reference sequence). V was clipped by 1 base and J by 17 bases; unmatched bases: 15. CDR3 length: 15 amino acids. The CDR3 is CASSLEDRAKQYFFF. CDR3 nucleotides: TGTGCCAGCAGCTTAGAGGACAGGGCAAAACAGTACTTCTTTTTT.

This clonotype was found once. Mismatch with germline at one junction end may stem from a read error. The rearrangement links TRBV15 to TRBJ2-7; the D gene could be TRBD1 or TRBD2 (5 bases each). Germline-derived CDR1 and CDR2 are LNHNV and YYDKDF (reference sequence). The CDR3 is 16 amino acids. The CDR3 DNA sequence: TGTGCCACCAGCAGATTATATCCGGGGTTGGGGGTCGAGCGGTACTTC. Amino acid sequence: CATSRLYPGLGVERYF.

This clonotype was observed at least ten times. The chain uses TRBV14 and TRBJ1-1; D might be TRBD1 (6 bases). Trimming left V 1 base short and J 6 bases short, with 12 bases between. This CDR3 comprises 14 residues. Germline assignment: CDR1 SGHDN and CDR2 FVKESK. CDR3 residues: CASSQALAGAEAFF. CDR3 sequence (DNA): TGTGCCAGCAGCCAAGCTTTGGCAGGGGCTGAAGCTTTCTTT.

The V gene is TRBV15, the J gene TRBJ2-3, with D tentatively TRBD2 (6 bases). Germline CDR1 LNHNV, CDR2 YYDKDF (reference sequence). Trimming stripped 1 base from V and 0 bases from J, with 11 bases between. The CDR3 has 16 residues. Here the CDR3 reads CATSRGRGDSTDTQYF. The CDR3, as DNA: TGTGCCACCAGCAGAGGGCGGGGTGACAGCACAGATACGCAGTATTTT.

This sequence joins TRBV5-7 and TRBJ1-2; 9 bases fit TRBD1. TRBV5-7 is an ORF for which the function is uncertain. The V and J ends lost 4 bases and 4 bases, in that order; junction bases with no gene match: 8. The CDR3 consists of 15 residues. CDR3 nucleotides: TGTGCCAGCAGCCGCCCCCGGACAGGGGCCTATGGCTACACCTTC. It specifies CASSRPRTGAYGYTF.

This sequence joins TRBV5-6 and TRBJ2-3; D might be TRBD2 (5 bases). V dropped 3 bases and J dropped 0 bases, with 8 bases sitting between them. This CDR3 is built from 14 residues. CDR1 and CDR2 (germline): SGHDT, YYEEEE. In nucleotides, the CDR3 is TGTGCCAGCAGCTCGAGGGCTAGCACAGATACGCAGTATTTT. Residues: CASSSRASTDTQYF.

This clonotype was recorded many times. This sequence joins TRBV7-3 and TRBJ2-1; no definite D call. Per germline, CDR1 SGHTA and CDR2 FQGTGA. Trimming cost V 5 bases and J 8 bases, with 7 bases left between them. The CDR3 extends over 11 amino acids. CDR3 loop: CASSRIHEQFF. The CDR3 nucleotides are TGTGCCAGCAGCCGGATTCATGAGCAGTTCTTC.

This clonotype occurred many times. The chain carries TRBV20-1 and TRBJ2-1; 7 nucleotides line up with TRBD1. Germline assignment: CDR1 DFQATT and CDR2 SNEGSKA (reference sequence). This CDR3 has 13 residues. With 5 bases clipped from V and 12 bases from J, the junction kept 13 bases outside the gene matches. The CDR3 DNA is TGCAGTGCTCTAGACAGGGTCTCTTCCTGGCAGTTCTTC. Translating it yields CSALDRVSSWQFF.